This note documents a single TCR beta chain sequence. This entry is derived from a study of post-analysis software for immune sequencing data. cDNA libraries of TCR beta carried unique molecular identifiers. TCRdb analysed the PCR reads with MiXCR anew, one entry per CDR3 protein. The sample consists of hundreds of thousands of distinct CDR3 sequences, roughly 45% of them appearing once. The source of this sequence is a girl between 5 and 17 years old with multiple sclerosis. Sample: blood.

The CDR3 sequence: CASSELGTGALGNSPLHF. In nucleotides, the CDR3 is TGTGCCAGCAGTGAATTAGGAACAGGGGCCCTCGGAAATTCACCCCTCCACTTT. J is TRBJ1-6 and V is TRBV6-1; 7 nucleotides match TRBD1. J gave up 7 bases and V 2 bases, and 14 bases lay outside the gene matches. Germline CDR1 reads MNHNS; CDR2 reads SASEGT. The CDR3 sequence is 18 residues long.